These T cell receptor beta chains were read from a single sample in a study of T cell clonotyping in hematopoietic cell transplantation. The method was immunoSEQ multiplex PCR; TCRdb's version includes in-frame clones alone and lacks a portion of them. The sample lists approximately 2,000 clones, roughly nine tenths occurring once. Sequenced material: peripheral blood mononuclear cells. The receptors stem from a man aged 35 to 55 in good health. Some clones in this sample may be carry-over from other donors' samples. The CDR3 runs from the conserved cysteine through the conserved F or W. D genes are given only for firm matches. Some rows mark clone size as missing; the rest say once, few, many or name a class of expanded clone.

TRBV7-2,TRBD2,-,TRBJ2-3,CASSSFGEGADTQYF,TGTGCCAGCAGCTCCTTCGGGGAGGGAGCAGATACGCAGTATTTT
TRBV5-1,-,once,TRBJ1-2,CASSLGAGSNYGYTF,TGCGCCAGCAGCTTGGGGGCAGGATCTAACTATGGCTACACCTTC
TRBV4-3,TRBD2,-,TRBJ2-1,CASSQDGREANEQFF,TGCGCCAGCAGCCAAGATGGGAGGGAGGCCAATGAGCAGTTCTTC
TRBV29-1,-,-,TRBJ1-2,CSVGPSPRGYTF,TGCAGCGTCGGACCGAGCCCGCGTGGCTACACCTTC
TRBV25-1,TRBD1,-,TRBJ1-5,CASGGQGVSQPQHF,TGTGCCAGCGGGGGACAGGGAGTATCTCAGCCCCAGCATTTT
TRBV2,-,-,TRBJ1-5,CASSEQAYNQPQHF,TGTGCCAGCAGTGAACAGGCCTACAATCAGCCCCAGCATTTT
TRBV11-2,-,-,TRBJ2-1,CASSLYSQGEQFF,TGTGCCAGCAGCTTGTACTCCCAGGGGGAGCAGTTCTTC
TRBV5-1,-,-,TRBJ2-5,CASSYNGGQQETQYF,TGCGCCAGCAGCTATAACGGGGGGCAGCAAGAGACCCAGTACTTC
TRBV5-4,TRBD2,-,TRBJ2-7,CASSLGLASYEQYF,TGTGCCAGCAGCTTGGGACTAGCCAGCTACGAGCAGTACTTC
TRBV2,TRBD1,-,TRBJ1-3,CASSSGLAGQGSGNTIYF,TGTGCCAGCAGTTCAGGTTTAGCCGGACAGGGCTCTGGAAACACCATATATTTT
TRBV13,-,-,TRBJ2-5,CASSFGGSQETQYF,TGTGCCAGCAGCTTTGGGGGGTCCCAAGAGACCCAGTACTTC
TRBV19,-,-,TRBJ2-1,CASSLGVPSYNEQFF,TGTGCCAGTAGTTTAGGGGTGCCCTCCTACAATGAGCAGTTCTTC
TRBV19,-,once,TRBJ2-1,CASSTLLTAGGPEQFF,TGTGCCAGTAGTACACTATTAACCGCTGGGGGACCTGAGCAGTTCTTC
TRBV7-9,-,-,TRBJ1-2,CASSLQGTAYGYTF,TGTGCCAGCAGCCTACAGGGAACCGCTTATGGCTACACCTTC
TRBV29-1,-,-,TRBJ1-1,CSSRTGGTEAFF,TGCAGCTCAAGGACGGGGGGCACTGAAGCTTTCTTT
TRBV18,-,-,TRBJ2-3,CASSPSVRDKPSTDTQYF,TGTGCCAGCTCACCGAGCGTCCGGGACAAACCTAGCACAGATACGCAGTATTTT
TRBV7-8,TRBD1,-,TRBJ1-1,CASSLATGGKSEAFF,TGTGCCAGCAGCTTAGCGACAGGGGGAAAGTCTGAAGCTTTCTTT
TRBV7-2,TRBD1,-,TRBJ1-2,CASSTPTGTGGFGYTF,TGTGCCAGCAGCACACCGACCGGGACAGGGGGCTTTGGCTACACCTTC
TRBV28,TRBD1,-,TRBJ1-2,CASSSPSLQGASGYTF,TGTGCCAGCAGTTCGCCGAGCTTACAGGGGGCGAGCGGCTACACCTTC
TRBV7-9,-,-,TRBJ1-1,CASTWGTEAFF,TGTGCCAGCACCTGGGGCACTGAAGCTTTCTTT
TRBV6-6,-,-,TRBJ2-2,CASNGDGELFF,TGTGCCAGCAACGGGGACGGGGAGCTGTTTTTT
TRBV20-1,-,-,TRBJ1-2,CSARVGPYGTF,TGCAGTGCTAGAGTCGGGCCGTACGGAACCTTC
TRBV7-2,-,once,TRBJ2-3,CASSQGRDTQYF,TGTGCCAGCAGCCAAGGTCGGGATACGCAGTATTTT
TRBV15,TRBD1,-,TRBJ1-5,CATSNRQGGLNQPQHF,TGTGCCACCAGCAACCGACAGGGCGGGCTCAATCAGCCCCAGCATTTT
TRBV7-3,TRBD2,few,TRBJ2-7,CASSLGSGGSYEQYF,TGTGCCAGCAGCTTAGGTAGCGGGGGCTCCTACGAGCAGTACTTC
TRBV10-3,-,-,TRBJ1-2,CAITPDGGLTNYGYTF,TGTGCCATCACTCCTGATGGGGGGTTGACTAACTATGGCTACACCTTC
TRBV9,TRBD2,-,TRBJ2-1,CASTLGGETSYNEQFF,TGTGCCAGCACCCTGGGGGGGGAGACTTCCTACAATGAGCAGTTCTTC
TRBV7-2,-,-,TRBJ1-1,CASGQGGNTEAFF,TGTGCCAGCGGCCAGGGCGGGAACACTGAAGCTTTCTTT
TRBV10-3,-,-,TRBJ2-7,CAISAASYEQYF,TGTGCCATCAGTGCCGCGTCCTACGAGCAGTACTTC
TRBV7-9,-,-,TRBJ1-1,CASSPRPGIGAFF,TGTGCCAGCAGTCCCAGGCCGGGGATAGGAGCTTTCTTT
TRBV6-1,-,-,TRBJ1-1,CASREPGAGPEAFF,TGTGCCAGCAGAGAACCGGGGGCCGGTCCTGAAGCTTTCTTT
TRBV5-6,TRBD1,-,TRBJ1-4,CASSLLDRGDAKLFF,TGTGCCAGCAGCTTGTTGGACAGGGGGGATGCAAAACTGTTTTTT
TRBV7-2,-,-,TRBJ2-6,CASSLLPSGANVLTF,TGTGCCAGCAGCTTATTACCCTCTGGGGCCAACGTCCTGACTTTC
TRBV7-2,-,-,TRBJ1-4,CASSLGGSEKLFF,TGTGCCAGCAGCTTAGGGGGAAGCGAAAAACTGTTTTTT
TRBV19,TRBD1,-,TRBJ2-6,CASSMGQMITGANVLTF,TGTGCCAGTAGTATGGGACAGATGATAACTGGGGCCAACGTCCTGACTTTC
TRBV7-8,-,-,TRBJ2-2,CASSLPSGELFF,TGTGCCAGCAGTCTCCCTTCCGGGGAGCTGTTTTTT
TRBV19,-,-,TRBJ1-5,CASSIGYSNQPQHF,TGTGCCAGTAGTATAGGTTATAGCAATCAGCCCCAGCATTTT
TRBV6-6,TRBD2,-,TRBJ2-1,CASSRELGLAGEQFF,TGTGCCAGCAGTCGTGAGTTGGGACTAGCCGGTGAGCAGTTCTTC
TRBV7-2,-,-,TRBJ2-7,CASSFSSYEQYF,TGTGCCAGCAGCTTTAGCTCCTACGAGCAGTACTTC
TRBV7-9,-,-,TRBJ1-3,CASSLQTGTGGNTIYF,TGTGCCAGCAGCTTGCAAACAGGGACGGGAGGAAACACCATATATTTT
TRBV7-3,TRBD2,-,TRBJ2-1,CASSQTSGGSNEQFF,TGTGCCAGCAGTCAAACTAGCGGGGGATCCAATGAGCAGTTCTTC
TRBV7-2,-,-,TRBJ2-1,CASSLESPGNLFDEQFF,TGTGCCAGCAGCTTAGAGTCACCAGGGAATTTGTTCGATGAGCAGTTCTTC
TRBV15,-,once,TRBJ2-1,CATSRGGDGALSEQFF,TGTGCCACCAGCAGAGGGGGGGACGGGGCCTTGAGTGAGCAGTTCTTC
TRBV27,-,few,TRBJ1-2,CASSFGGQPYGYTF,TGTGCCAGCAGTTTCGGGGGCCAGCCCTATGGCTACACCTTC
TRBV10-3,-,-,TRBJ2-5,CATRRGAEETQYF,TGTGCCACAAGACGGGGGGCAGAAGAGACCCAGTACTTC
TRBV7-2,-,-,TRBJ2-1,CASSLRPSSYNEQFF,TGTGCCAGCAGCTTAAGGCCAAGCTCCTACAATGAGCAGTTCTTC
TRBV29-1,-,-,TRBJ1-1,CSVVGGREKAFF,TGCAGCGTTGTTGGGGGGCGGGAAAAAGCTTTCTTT
TRBV11-2,-,few,TRBJ1-1,CASRLMGITEAFF,TGTGCCAGCCGCCTCATGGGGATCACTGAAGCTTTCTTT
TRBV11-3,-,-,TRBJ2-7,CASSLRGDEQYF,TGTGCCAGCAGCTTACGAGGGGACGAGCAGTACTTC
TRBV30,-,-,TRBJ1-1,CAWSVLRGRGAFF,TGTGCCTGGAGTGTACTACGGGGTAGGGGAGCTTTCTTT
TRBV6-1,-,-,TRBJ2-3,CASSESRAGADTQYF,TGTGCCAGCAGTGAATCACGGGCCGGGGCAGATACGCAGTATTTT
TRBV19,-,-,TRBJ2-5,CASSRSGSAETQYF,TGTGCCAGTAGTCGATCCGGATCCGCAGAGACCCAGTACTTC
TRBV2,TRBD1,-,TRBJ1-5,CASSGQVVGNQPQHF,TGTGCCAGCAGCGGACAGGTTGTTGGAAATCAGCCCCAGCATTTT
TRBV4-1,-,-,TRBJ2-6,CASSQRYEPQSRANVLTF,TGCGCCAGCAGCCAGCGGTATGAACCACAAAGTCGGGCCAACGTCCTGACTTTC